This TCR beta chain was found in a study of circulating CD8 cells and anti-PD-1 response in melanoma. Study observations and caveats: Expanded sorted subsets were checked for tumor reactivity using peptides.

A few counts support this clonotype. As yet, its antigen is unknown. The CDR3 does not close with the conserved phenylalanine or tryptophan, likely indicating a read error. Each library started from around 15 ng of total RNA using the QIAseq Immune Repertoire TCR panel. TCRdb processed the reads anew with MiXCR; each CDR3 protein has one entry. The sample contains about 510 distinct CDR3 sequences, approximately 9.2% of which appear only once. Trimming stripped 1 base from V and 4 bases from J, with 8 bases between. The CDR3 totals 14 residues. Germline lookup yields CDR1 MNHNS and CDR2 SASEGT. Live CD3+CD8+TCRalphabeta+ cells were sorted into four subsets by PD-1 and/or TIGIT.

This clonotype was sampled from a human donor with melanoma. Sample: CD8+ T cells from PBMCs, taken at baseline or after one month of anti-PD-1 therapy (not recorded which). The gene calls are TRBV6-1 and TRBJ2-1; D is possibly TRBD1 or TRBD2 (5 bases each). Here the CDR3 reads CASSEDEGYNEQFL. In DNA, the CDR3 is TGTGCCAGCAGTGAAGATGAGGGGTACAATGAGCAGTTCCTC.